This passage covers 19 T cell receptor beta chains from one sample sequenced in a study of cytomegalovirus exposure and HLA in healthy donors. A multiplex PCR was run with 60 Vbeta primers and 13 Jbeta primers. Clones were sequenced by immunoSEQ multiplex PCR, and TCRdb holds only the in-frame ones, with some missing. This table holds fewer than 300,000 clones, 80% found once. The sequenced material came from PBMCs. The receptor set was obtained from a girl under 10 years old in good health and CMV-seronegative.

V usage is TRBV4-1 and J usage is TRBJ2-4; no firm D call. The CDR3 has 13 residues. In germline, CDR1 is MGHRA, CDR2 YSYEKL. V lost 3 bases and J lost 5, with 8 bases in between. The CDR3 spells CASSHNNENIQYF. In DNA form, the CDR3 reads TGCGCCAGCAGCCATAACAACGAAAACATTCAGTACTTC.

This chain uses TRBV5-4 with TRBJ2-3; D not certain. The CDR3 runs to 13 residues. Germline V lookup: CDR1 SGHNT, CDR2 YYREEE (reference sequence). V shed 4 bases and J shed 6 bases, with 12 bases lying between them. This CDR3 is CASSPVISDTQYF. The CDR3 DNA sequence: TGTGCCAGCAGCCCGGTCATTTCGGATACGCAGTATTTT.

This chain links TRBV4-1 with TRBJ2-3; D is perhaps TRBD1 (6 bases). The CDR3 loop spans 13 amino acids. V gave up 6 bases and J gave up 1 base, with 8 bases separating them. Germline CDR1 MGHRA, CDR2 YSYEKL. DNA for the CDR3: TGCGCCAGCAGTCGACAGGGCACAGATACGCAGTATTTT. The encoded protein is CASSRQGTDTQYF.

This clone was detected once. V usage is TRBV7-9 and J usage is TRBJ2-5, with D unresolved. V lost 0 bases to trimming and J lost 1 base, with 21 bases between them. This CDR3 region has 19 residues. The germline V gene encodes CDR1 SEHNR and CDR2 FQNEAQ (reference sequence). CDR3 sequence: CASSLAKHSTMGSQETQYF. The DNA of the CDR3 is TGTGCCAGCAGCTTAGCCAAGCACTCTACCATGGGCAGCCAAGAGACCCAGTACTTC.

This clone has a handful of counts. CDR3 region: CASSPSRGVGTQYF. CDR3 nucleotide sequence: TGTGCCAGCAGTCCCTCTCGGGGGGTGGGGACCCAGTACTTC. V is TRBV7-8 and J is TRBJ2-5; TRBD2 matches at 7 bases. The CDR3 length is 14 residues. The junction had 11 bases not matched to a gene; V was cut back by 6 bases and J by 7 bases. CDR1 and CDR2 (germline): SGHVS, FQNEAQ.

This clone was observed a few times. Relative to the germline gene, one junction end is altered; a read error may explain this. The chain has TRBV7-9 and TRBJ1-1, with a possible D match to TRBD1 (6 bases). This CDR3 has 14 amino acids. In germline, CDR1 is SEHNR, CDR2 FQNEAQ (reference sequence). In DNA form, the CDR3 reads TGTGCCAGCAGCTTAGCCAGGGGTGCTGGGTGGGATTACTTT. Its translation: CASSLARGAGWDYF.

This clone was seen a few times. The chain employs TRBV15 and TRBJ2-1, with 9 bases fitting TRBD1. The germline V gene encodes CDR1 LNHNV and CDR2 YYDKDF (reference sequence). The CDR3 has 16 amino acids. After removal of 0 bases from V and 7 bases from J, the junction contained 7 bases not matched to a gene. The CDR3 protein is CATSRDLTGGLNEQFF. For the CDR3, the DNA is TGTGCCACCAGCAGAGATCTGACAGGGGGTCTGAATGAGCAGTTCTTC. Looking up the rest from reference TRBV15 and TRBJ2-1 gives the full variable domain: DAMVIQNPRYQVTQFGKPVTLSCSQTLNHNVMYWYQQKSSQAPKLLFHYYDKDFNNEADTPDNFQSRRPNTSFCFLDIRSPGLGDTAMYLCATSRDLTGGLNEQFFGPGTRLTVL.

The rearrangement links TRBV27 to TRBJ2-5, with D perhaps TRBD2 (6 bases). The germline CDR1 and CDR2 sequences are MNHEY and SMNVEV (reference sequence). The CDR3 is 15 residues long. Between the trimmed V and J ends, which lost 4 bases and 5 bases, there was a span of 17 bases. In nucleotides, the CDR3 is TGTGCCAGCAGTTATCGGGACTGGCCCCTGGAGACCCAGTACTTC. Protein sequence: CASSYRDWPLETQYF.

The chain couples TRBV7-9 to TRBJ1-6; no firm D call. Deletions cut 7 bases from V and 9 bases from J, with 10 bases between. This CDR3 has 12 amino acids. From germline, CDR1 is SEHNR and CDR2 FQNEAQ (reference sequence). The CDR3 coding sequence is TGTGCCAGCACCCCGACTAGTTCACCCCTCCACTTT. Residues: CASTPTSSPLHF.

DNA of the CDR3: TGTGCCAGCTCACCGGGGACTAGCGGGGCCCAAGAGACCCAGTACTTC. Its translation is CASSPGTSGAQETQYF. The chain links TRBV18 to TRBJ2-5; 13 bases line up with TRBD2. Germline V lookup: CDR1 KGHSH, CDR2 LQKENI. Trimming cost V 3 bases and J 1 base; bases outside gene matches: 2. The CDR3 is 16 residues long.

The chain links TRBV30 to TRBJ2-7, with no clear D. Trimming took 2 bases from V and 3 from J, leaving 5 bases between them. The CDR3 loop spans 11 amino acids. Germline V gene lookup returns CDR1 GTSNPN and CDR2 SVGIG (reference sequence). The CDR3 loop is CAWSTRYEQYF. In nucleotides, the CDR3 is TGTGCCTGGAGTACTCGCTACGAGCAGTACTTC.

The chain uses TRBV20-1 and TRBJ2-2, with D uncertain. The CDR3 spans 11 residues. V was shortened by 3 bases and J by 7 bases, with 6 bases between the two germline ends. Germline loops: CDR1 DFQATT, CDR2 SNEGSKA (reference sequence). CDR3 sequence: CSASSNGELFF. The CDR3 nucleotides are TGCAGTGCTAGTAGTAACGGGGAGCTGTTTTTT.

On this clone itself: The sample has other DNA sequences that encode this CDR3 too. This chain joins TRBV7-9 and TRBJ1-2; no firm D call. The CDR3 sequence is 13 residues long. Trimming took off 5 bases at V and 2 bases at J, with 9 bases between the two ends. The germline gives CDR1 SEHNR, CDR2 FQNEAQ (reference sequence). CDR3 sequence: CASSPGANYGYTF. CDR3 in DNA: TGTGCCAGCAGCCCGGGAGCGAACTATGGCTACACCTTC. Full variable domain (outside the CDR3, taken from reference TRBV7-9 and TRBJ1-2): DTGVSQNPRHKITKRGQNVTFRCDPISEHNRLYWYRQTLGQGPEFLTYFQNEAQLEKSRLLSDRFSAERPKGSFSTLEIQRTEQGDSAMYLCASSPGANYGYTFGSGTRLTVV.

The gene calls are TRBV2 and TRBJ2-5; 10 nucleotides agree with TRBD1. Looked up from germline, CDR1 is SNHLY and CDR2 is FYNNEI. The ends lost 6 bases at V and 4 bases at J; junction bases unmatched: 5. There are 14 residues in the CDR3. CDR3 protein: CASSGTGVPETQYF. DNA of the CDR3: TGTGCCAGCAGCGGGACAGGGGTCCCAGAGACCCAGTACTTC.

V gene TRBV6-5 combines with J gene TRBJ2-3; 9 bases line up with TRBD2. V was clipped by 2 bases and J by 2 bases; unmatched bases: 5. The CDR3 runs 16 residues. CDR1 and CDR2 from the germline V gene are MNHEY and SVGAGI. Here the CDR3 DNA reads TGTGCCAGCAGTTACAGGCCTAGCGGGGCCACAGATACGCAGTATTTT. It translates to CASSYRPSGATDTQYF.

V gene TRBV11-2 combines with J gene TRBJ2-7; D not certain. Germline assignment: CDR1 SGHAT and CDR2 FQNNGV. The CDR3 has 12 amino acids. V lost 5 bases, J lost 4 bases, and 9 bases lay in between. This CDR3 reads CASSPLLYEQYF. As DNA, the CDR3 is TGTGCCAGCAGCCCACTCCTGTACGAGCAGTACTTC. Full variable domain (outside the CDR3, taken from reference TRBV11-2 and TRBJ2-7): EAGVAQSPRYKIIEKRQSVAFWCNPISGHATLYWYQQILGQGPKLLIQFQNNGVVDDSQLPKDRFSAERLKGVDSTLKIQPAKLEDSAVYLCASSPLLYEQYFGPGTRLTVT.

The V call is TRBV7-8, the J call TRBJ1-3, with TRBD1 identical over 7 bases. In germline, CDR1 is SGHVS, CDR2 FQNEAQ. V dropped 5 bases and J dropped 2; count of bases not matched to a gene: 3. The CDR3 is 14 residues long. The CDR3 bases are TGTGCCAGCAGCAAAGGGACAGCTGGAAACACCATATATTTT. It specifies CASSKGTAGNTIYF.

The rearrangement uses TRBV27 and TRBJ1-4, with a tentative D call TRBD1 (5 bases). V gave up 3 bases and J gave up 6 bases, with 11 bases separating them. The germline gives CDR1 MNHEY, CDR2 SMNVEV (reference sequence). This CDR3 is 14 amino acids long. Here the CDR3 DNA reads TGTGCCAGCAGTTTGCAGGGTAGGGATGAAAAACTGTTTTTT. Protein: CASSLQGRDEKLFF. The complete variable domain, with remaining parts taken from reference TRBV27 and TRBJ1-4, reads EAQVTQNPRYLITVTGKKLTVTCSQNMNHEYMSWYRQDPGLGLRQIYYSMNVEVTDKGDVPEGYKVSRKEKRNFPLILESPSPNQTSLYFCASSLQGRDEKLFFGSGTQLSVL.

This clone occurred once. CDR3 in amino acids: CASSWWGLAGTDTQYF. The CDR3 DNA reads as TGTGCCAGCAGTTGGTGGGGACTAGCGGGCACAGATACGCAGTATTTT. The chain uses TRBV6-5 and TRBJ2-3; TRBD2 agrees at 11 bases. The CDR3 totals 16 residues. The V segment lost 4 bases and the J segment 1 base; nucleotides outside the gene matches: 4. CDR1 is MNHEY, CDR2 SVGAGI, per germline.